What follows is one T cell receptor (beta chain) and its context. Sequencing used immunoSEQ multiplex PCR; TCRdb keeps in-frame clones, though not all of them. The sample consists of 250,000 to 350,000 clones, around 91% of them appearing once. This sample stems from a study of blood T cell repertoires in COVID-19. The ends were cut back, 10 bases at V and 6 bases at J, with 16 bases in the middle. The germline V gene has CDR1 LNHDA and CDR2 SQIVND (reference sequence). CDR3 size: 14 residues. Sequencing was done on a sample of PBMCs or T cells enriched from blood (not recorded which). The chain combines TRBV19 with TRBJ1-6, with D maybe TRBD1 (6 bases). This TCR derives from a woman aged 18-35 years who had recovered from COVID-19. In DNA, the CDR3 is TGTGCCACAGAACAGGGTGGACTTAATTCACCCCTCCACTTT. It codes for CATEQGGLNSPLHF.